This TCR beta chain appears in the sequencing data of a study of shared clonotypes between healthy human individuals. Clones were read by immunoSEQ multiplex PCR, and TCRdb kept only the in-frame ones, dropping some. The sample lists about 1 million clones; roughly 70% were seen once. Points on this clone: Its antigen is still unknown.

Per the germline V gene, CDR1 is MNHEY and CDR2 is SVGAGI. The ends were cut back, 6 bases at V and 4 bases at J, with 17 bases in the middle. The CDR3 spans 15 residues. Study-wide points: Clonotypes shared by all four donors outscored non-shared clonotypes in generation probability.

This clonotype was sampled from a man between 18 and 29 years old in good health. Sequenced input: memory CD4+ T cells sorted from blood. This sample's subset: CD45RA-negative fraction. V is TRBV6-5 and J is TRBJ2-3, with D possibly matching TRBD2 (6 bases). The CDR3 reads CASRPGRGIADTQYF. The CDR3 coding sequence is TGTGCCAGCAGGCCCGGCCGGGGGATCGCAGATACGCAGTATTTT.